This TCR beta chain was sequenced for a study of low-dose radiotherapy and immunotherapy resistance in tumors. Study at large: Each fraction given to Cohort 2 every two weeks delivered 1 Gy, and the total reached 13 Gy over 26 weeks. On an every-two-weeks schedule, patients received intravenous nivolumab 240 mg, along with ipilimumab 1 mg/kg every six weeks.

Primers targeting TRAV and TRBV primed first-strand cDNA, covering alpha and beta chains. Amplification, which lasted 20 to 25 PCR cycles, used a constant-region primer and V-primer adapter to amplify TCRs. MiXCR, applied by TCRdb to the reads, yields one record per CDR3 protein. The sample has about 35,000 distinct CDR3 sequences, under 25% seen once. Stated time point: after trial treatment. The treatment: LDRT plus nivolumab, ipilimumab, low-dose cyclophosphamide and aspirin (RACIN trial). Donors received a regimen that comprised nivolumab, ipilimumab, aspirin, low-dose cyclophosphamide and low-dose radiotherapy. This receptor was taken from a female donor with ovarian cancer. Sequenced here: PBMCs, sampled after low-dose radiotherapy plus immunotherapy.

DNA of the CDR3: TGTGCCAGCAGTCCAACAGGGGGCGTAAACACCGGGGAGCTGTTTTTT. Its protein is CASSPTGGVNTGELFF. The chain joins TRBV12-3 or TRBV12-4 to TRBJ2-2; TRBD1 matches 9 bases. The CDR3 has 16 amino acids. V shed 5 bases, J shed 2 bases, and the junction held 6 bases outside the gene matches.